These 10 T cell receptor beta chains were sequenced from one sample in a study of blood T cell repertoires in COVID-19. Data came from immunoSEQ multiplex PCR; TCRdb stores just in-frame clones and leaves some out. The sample consists of a few hundred thousand clones, 80% to 90% of them appearing once. Sample: peripheral blood. These receptors originate from a woman in her 70s with acute or convalescent COVID-19.

The genes are TRBV21-1 and TRBJ1-3; the table's D gene call, TRBD1, was not cross checked with the DNA. TRBV21-1 is reported as a pseudogene. This CDR3 comprises 16 residues. CDR3 amino acids: CASSQKGQARGNTIYF. The CDR3 DNA sequence: TGTGCCAGCAGCCAAAAAGGACAGGCCCGTGGAAACACCATATATTTT.

This rearrangement joins TRBV3-1 (or the pseudogene TRBV3-2) to TRBJ2-2; TRBD1 matches at 7 bases. This CDR3 spans 14 amino acids. Unmatched junction bases numbered 8, after V lost 4 bases and J lost 9 bases. The germline V gene has CDR1 LGHDT and CDR2 YNNKEL (reference sequence). For the CDR3, the DNA is TGTGCCAGCAGCCTTTCGACAGGGACCTGGGAGCTGTTTTTT. Protein: CASSLSTGTWELFF.

J is TRBJ2-7 and V is TRBV15, with 8 positions matching TRBD1. CDR1 and CDR2 from the germline V gene are LNHNV and YYDKDF (reference sequence). The CDR3 is made up of 14 amino acids. Unmatched junction bases numbered 7, after V lost 7 bases and J lost 2 bases. CDR3 sequence (DNA): TGTGCCACCACCGCTGACAGGGGAGCCTACGAGCAGTACTTC. Its protein product is CATTADRGAYEQYF.

V usage is TRBV2 and J usage is TRBJ1-1; TRBD1 agrees at 8 bases. Germline assignment: CDR1 SNHLY and CDR2 FYNNEI. Losses at the gene ends were 8 bases for V and 4 bases for J; bases not matched to a gene: 6. The CDR3 is 13 residues long. The CDR3 is CASRRTGPTEAFF. As DNA, the CDR3 is TGTGCCAGCCGACGGACAGGGCCCACTGAAGCTTTCTTT.

V usage is TRBV5-4 and J usage is TRBJ1-1; D call uncertain. The V gene's germline CDR1 is SGHNT and CDR2 YYREEE (reference sequence). The CDR3 totals 16 residues. V lost 4 bases, J lost 2 bases, and 18 bases lay in between. CDR3 sequence (DNA): TGTGCCAGCAGCCTGACACCCCGGAGGGATAACACTGAAGCTTTCTTT. Protein product: CASSLTPRRDNTEAFF.

This chain links TRBV30 with TRBJ2-5, with 8 bases identical to TRBD1. The V and J ends lost 5 bases and 2 bases, in that order; junction bases with no gene match: 10. There are 15 residues in the CDR3. CDR1 is GTSNPN and CDR2 is SVGIG in the germline V gene (reference sequence). The CDR3 spells CAWSLGGQVQETQYF. As DNA, the CDR3 is TGTGCCTGGTCCCTAGGGGGACAGGTTCAAGAGACCCAGTACTTC.

This chain uses TRBV5-4 with TRBJ1-1, with D perhaps TRBD1 (6 bases). Germline-derived CDR1 and CDR2 are SGHNT and YYREEE (reference sequence). This CDR3 is 15 amino acids long. V dropped 0 bases and J dropped 8 bases, with 17 bases sitting between them. CDR3 nucleotide sequence: TGTGCCAGCAGCTTGGGCTGGGGGCGCCTCAGGGAAGCTTTCTTT. It specifies CASSLGWGRLREAFF. Combining the CDR3 with reference TRBV5-4 and TRBJ1-1 gives the whole variable domain ETGVTQSPTHLIKTRGQQVTLRCSSQSGHNTVSWYQQALGQGPQFIFQYYREEENGRGNFPPRFSGLQFPNYSSELNVNALELDDSALYLCASSLGWGRLREAFFGQGTRLTVV.

This clone was observed many times. The rearrangement uses TRBV2 and TRBJ1-3, with D tentatively TRBD1 (5 bases). V lost 6 bases, J lost 0 bases, and 12 bases lay in between. Looked up from germline, CDR1 is SNHLY and CDR2 is FYNNEI. The CDR3 spans 15 residues. The CDR3 sequence: CASRGGIFSGNTIYF. The CDR3 region has the DNA TGTGCCAGCAGGGGGGGGATTTTCTCTGGAAACACCATATATTTT.

This clone has just one count. The CDR3 loop reads CASSTGGVYNEQFF. The CDR3 region has the DNA TGTGCCAGCAGTACCGGGGGGGTCTACAATGAGCAGTTCTTC. This sequence joins TRBV6-5 and TRBJ2-1, with 8 positions matching TRBD2. Germline V lookup: CDR1 MNHEY, CDR2 SVGAGI. This CDR3 has 14 residues. J lost 3 bases, V lost 5 bases, and 3 bases had no gene match.

The chain is built from TRBV10-1 and TRBJ2-3; D not certain. The CDR3 runs to 12 residues. Trimming took off 6 bases at V and 5 bases at J, with 9 bases between the two ends. Per germline, CDR1 WNHNN and CDR2 SYGVQD (reference sequence). DNA of the CDR3: TGCGCCAGCAGCCCCCCAGGAGATACGCAGTATTTT. Translated: CASSPPGDTQYF.